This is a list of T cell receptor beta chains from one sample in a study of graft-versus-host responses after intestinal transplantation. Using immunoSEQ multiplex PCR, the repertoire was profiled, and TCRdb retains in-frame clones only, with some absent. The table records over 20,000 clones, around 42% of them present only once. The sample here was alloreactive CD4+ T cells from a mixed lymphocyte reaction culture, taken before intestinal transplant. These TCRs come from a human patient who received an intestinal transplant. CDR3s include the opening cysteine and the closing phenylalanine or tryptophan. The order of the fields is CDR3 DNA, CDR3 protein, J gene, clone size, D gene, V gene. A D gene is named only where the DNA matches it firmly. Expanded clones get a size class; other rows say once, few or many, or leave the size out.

CDR3 DNA: TGTGCCAGCAGCTTAGGGACAGGGTTCGCTGAAGCTTTCTTT
CDR3 protein: CASSLGTGFAEAFF
J gene: TRBJ1-1
clone size: .
D gene: TRBD1
V gene: TRBV5-6

CDR3 DNA: TGCGCCAGTAACCCGGGACAGGGGAATGAAAAACTGTTTTTT
CDR3 protein: CASNPGQGNEKLFF
J gene: TRBJ1-4
clone size: .
D gene: TRBD1
V gene: TRBV5-1

CDR3 DNA: TGTGCCAGCTCACCAGGGCTGGAGACCCAGTACTTC
CDR3 protein: CASSPGLETQYF
J gene: TRBJ2-5
clone size: few
D gene: .
V gene: TRBV18

CDR3 DNA: TGTGCCAGCAGTTACTGGCGGAGTTCCTACGAGCAGTACTTC
CDR3 protein: CASSYWRSSYEQYF
J gene: TRBJ2-7
clone size: .
D gene: .
V gene: TRBV6-5

CDR3 DNA: TGTGCCAGCGGAGACAGTTACACTGAAGCTTTCTTT
CDR3 protein: CASGDSYTEAFF
J gene: TRBJ1-1
clone size: .
D gene: .
V gene: TRBV2

CDR3 DNA: TGTGCCAGCAGCGGAACTCAAGTCTGGTATCAAGATACGCAGTATTTT
CDR3 protein: CASSGTQVWYQDTQYF
J gene: TRBJ2-3
clone size: medium-sized
D gene: .
V gene: TRBV9

CDR3 DNA: TGTGCCAGCAGTGAAGGACACGCCAACTACGAGCAGTACTTC
CDR3 protein: CASSEGHANYEQYF
J gene: TRBJ2-7
clone size: .
D gene: .
V gene: TRBV25-1

CDR3 DNA: TGTGCCAGCAGGGGGGGGTTAGGGTCGGAGACCCAGTACTTC
CDR3 protein: CASRGGLGSETQYF
J gene: TRBJ2-5
clone size: .
D gene: TRBD2
V gene: TRBV2

CDR3 DNA: TGTGCCAGCAGCATACAGGTTAACTATGGCTACACCTTC
CDR3 protein: CASSIQVNYGYTF
J gene: TRBJ1-2
clone size: .
D gene: .
V gene: TRBV7-9

CDR3 DNA: TGTGCCAGCGGGGGGACCCTCGGGCAGCCCCAGCATTTT
CDR3 protein: CASGGTLGQPQHF
J gene: TRBJ1-5
clone size: .
D gene: .
V gene: TRBV27

CDR3 DNA: TGTGCCAGCTCACCGGGGCTAGCGGGCTCCTACAATGAGCAGTTCTTC
CDR3 protein: CASSPGLAGSYNEQFF
J gene: TRBJ2-1
clone size: few
D gene: TRBD2
V gene: TRBV18

CDR3 DNA: TGTGCCAGCTCACCACTAGCGGGGGGTGCCACAGATACGCAGTATTTT
CDR3 protein: CASSPLAGGATDTQYF
J gene: TRBJ2-3
clone size: .
D gene: TRBD2
V gene: TRBV18

CDR3 DNA: TGCGCCAGCAGTGATGAGGGTTGGGGCTACACCTTC
CDR3 protein: CASSDEGWGYTF
J gene: TRBJ1-2
clone size: .
D gene: .
V gene: TRBV10-1

CDR3 DNA: TGTGCCAGCAGCGCCGAGGGGGTCTCCGGGGAGCTGTTTTTT
CDR3 protein: CASSAEGVSGELFF
J gene: TRBJ2-2
clone size: .
D gene: .
V gene: TRBV9

CDR3 DNA: TGTGCCAGCAGTGAACAGCCGTCTATTGCCAATGAGCAGTTCTTC
CDR3 protein: CASSEQPSIANEQFF
J gene: TRBJ2-1
clone size: .
D gene: .
V gene: TRBV6-4

CDR3 DNA: TGCGCCAGCAGCTCACAAACAGGCCTTAGCACAGATACGCAGTATTTT
CDR3 protein: CASSSQTGLSTDTQYF
J gene: TRBJ2-3
clone size: .
D gene: .
V gene: TRBV5-1

CDR3 DNA: TGTGCCAGCAGCTCGTACCAAGAGACCCAGTACTTC
CDR3 protein: CASSSYQETQYF
J gene: TRBJ2-5
clone size: few
D gene: .
V gene: TRBV6-5

CDR3 DNA: TGTGCCAGCCTTATCACAGATACGCAGTATTTT
CDR3 protein: CASLITDTQYF
J gene: TRBJ2-3
clone size: few
D gene: .
V gene: TRBV18

CDR3 DNA: TGTGCCACCAGCAGGACAGGGTATGGAAACACCATATATTTT
CDR3 protein: CATSRTGYGNTIYF
J gene: TRBJ1-3
clone size: .
D gene: TRBD1
V gene: TRBV15

CDR3 DNA: TGTGCCAGCAGCTTTTGGGGGGGGCCCTCCTACGAGCAGTACTTC
CDR3 protein: CASSFWGGPSYEQYF
J gene: TRBJ2-7
clone size: .
D gene: .
V gene: TRBV7-9

CDR3 DNA: TGTGCCAGCTCACCGCAAAGGGGTGGGGAGCAGTACTTC
CDR3 protein: CASSPQRGGEQYF
J gene: TRBJ2-7
clone size: .
D gene: .
V gene: TRBV18

CDR3 DNA: TGTGCCAGCAGCCAAGCAACCCCGACAGGGTGGAATGAGCAGTTCTTC
CDR3 protein: CASSQATPTGWNEQFF
J gene: TRBJ2-1
clone size: medium-sized
D gene: TRBD1
V gene: TRBV14

CDR3 DNA: TGTGCCAGCAGCTTGGGCGGTTCACCCCTCCACTTT
CDR3 protein: CASSLGGSPLHF
J gene: TRBJ1-6
clone size: .
D gene: .
V gene: TRBV5-6

CDR3 DNA: TGCAGCGTGACGCGGGGGCCGCGGGGAGATACGCAGTATTTT
CDR3 protein: CSVTRGPRGDTQYF
J gene: TRBJ2-3
clone size: .
D gene: .
V gene: TRBV29-1